Listed below are T cell receptor beta chains from one sample, sequenced in a study of T cells in Graves' hyperthyroidism and ophthalmopathy. One entry per CDR3 protein results from TCRdb running MiXCR on the multiplex PCR reads. The sample consists of some 490,000 distinct CDR3 sequences, around a fifth of them appearing once. Sequencing was done on a sample of blood. The source of these receptors is a woman between 70 and 85 years old with Graves' ophthalmopathy. The CDR3 runs from the conserved cysteine through the conserved F or W. D genes are given only for firm matches. Some rows mark clone size as missing; the rest say once, few, many or name a class of expanded clone.

V	D	size	J	CDR3	DNA
TRBV15	-	few	TRBJ2-7	CATSRGGSLDEQYF	TGTGCCACCAGCAGAGGAGGGAGTCTCGACGAGCAGTACTTC
TRBV20-1	-	-	TRBJ2-5	CSASAGETQYF	TGCAGTGCTAGCGCGGGGGAGACCCAGTACTTC
TRBV10-3	TRBD2	few	TRBJ2-1	CAISPWTSGDYNEQFF	TGTGCCATCAGTCCCTGGACTAGCGGGGACTACAATGAGCAGTTCTTC
TRBV27	-	many	TRBJ2-4	CASSSDWAGAKNIQYF	TGTGCCAGCAGTTCGGACTGGGCAGGGGCCAAAAACATTCAGTACTTC
TRBV6-5	TRBD2	-	TRBJ2-1	CASSSAGGNNGQFF	TGTGCCAGCAGTTCAGCGGGAGGAAACAATGGGCAGTTCTTC
TRBV11-2	TRBD2	-	TRBJ2-2	CASSFVGGPAGELFF	TGTGCCAGCAGCTTTGTGGGAGGGCCGGCCGGGGAGCTGTTTTTT
TRBV6-2/TRBV6-3	TRBD1	few	TRBJ1-1	CASSYLGGLGTEAFF	TGTGCCAGCAGTTACCTAGGGGGCCTGGGTACTGAAGCTTTCTTT
TRBV9	-	few	TRBJ2-1	CASSVGTQGTYNEQFF	TGTGCCAGCAGCGTAGGAACCCAAGGAACCTACAATGAGCAGTTCTTC
TRBV7-6	TRBD2	-	TRBJ2-1	CASSLGLAGGQYNEQFF	TGTGCCAGCAGCTTAGGACTAGCGGGAGGGCAATACAATGAGCAGTTCTTC
TRBV19	-	-	TRBJ2-5	CASSIDADPQETQYF	TGTGCCAGTAGTATAGATGCGGACCCACAAGAGACCCAGTACTTC
TRBV11-3	TRBD2	few	TRBJ2-1	CASSLDPPPGGGEQFF	TGTGCCAGCAGCTTAGATCCTCCCCCGGGAGGAGGTGAGCAGTTCTTC
TRBV7-9	-	few	TRBJ2-1	CASSLGSDYLSNEQFF	TGTGCCAGCAGCTTAGGATCGGACTACTTGAGCAATGAGCAGTTCTTC
TRBV29-1	TRBD1	many	TRBJ2-5	CSVSVTGGETQYF	TGCAGCGTTTCAGTTACAGGGGGAGAGACCCAGTACTTC
TRBV3-1	TRBD1	-	TRBJ1-2	CASSSTGEGSGYTF	TGTGCCAGCAGTTCGACAGGGGAGGGAAGTGGCTACACCTTC
TRBV5-1	-	-	TRBJ1-1	CASSSILLGAQTEAFF	TGCGCCAGCAGCTCGATCCTTTTAGGGGCGCAGACTGAAGCTTTCTTT
TRBV9	TRBD2	-	TRBJ2-1	CASSAGLAGGFEQFF	TGTGCCAGCAGTGCAGGACTAGCGGGAGGTTTTGAGCAGTTCTTC
TRBV7-9	-	few	TRBJ1-2	CASSLINRGYTF	TGTGCCAGCAGCTTAATTAATCGCGGCTACACCTTC
TRBV6-1	-	many	TRBJ1-1	CASRITRNTEAFF	TGTGCCAGCAGGATTACACGGAACACTGAAGCTTTCTTT
TRBV7-2	TRBD2	few	TRBJ2-1	CASSADLRGTSGHNEQFF	TGTGCCAGCAGCGCGGACCTGAGGGGGACTAGCGGCCACAATGAGCAGTTCTTC
TRBV12-3/TRBV12-4	-	many	TRBJ2-1	CASSLRLGTSNEQFF	TGTGCCAGCAGTTTGAGGCTAGGTACCAGCAATGAGCAGTTCTTC
TRBV6-1	TRBD2	few	TRBJ2-7	CASSLGLAEFFSYEQYF	TGTGCCAGCAGCCTCGGACTAGCGGAATTTTTCTCCTACGAGCAGTACTTC
TRBV5-1	TRBD1	-	TRBJ1-1	CASSLRGTGSNTEAFF	TGCGCCAGCAGCTTGAGGGGGACAGGGAGTAACACTGAAGCTTTCTTT
TRBV6-1	-	many	TRBJ1-5	CASSYSRFQPQHF	TGTGCCAGCAGTTACTCAAGGTTTCAGCCCCAGCATTTT
TRBV6-1	-	-	TRBJ2-3	CASSRDYLVAQYF	TGTGCCAGCAGCAGAGACTACCTAGTGGCGCAGTATTTT
TRBV2	-	many	TRBJ2-5	CASSQGLSSETQYF	TGTGCCAGCAGTCAGGGACTTTCCTCGGAGACCCAGTACTTC
TRBV20-1	-	-	TRBJ2-5	CSASKSGKGETQYF	TGCAGTGCTAGCAAATCCGGGAAGGGAGAGACCCAGTACTTC
TRBV10-2	-	few	TRBJ2-7	CASSESTLWQSSYEQYF	TGCGCCAGCAGTGAGTCGACTCTATGGCAGAGCTCCTACGAGCAGTACTTC
TRBV9	-	-	TRBJ2-2	CASSRMSGTANTGELFF	TGTGCCAGCAGCCGTATGTCGGGGACCGCGAACACCGGGGAGCTGTTTTTT
TRBV6-5	-	many	TRBJ1-5	CASSYSPGQPQHF	TGTGCCAGCAGTTACTCCCCTGGGCAGCCCCAGCATTTT
TRBV3-1	-	few	TRBJ1-6	CASSQGGAGNSPLHF	TGTGCCAGCAGCCAAGGGGGCGCCGGTAATTCACCCCTCCACTTT
TRBV5-5	-	-	TRBJ1-2	CASSFQSMGGYTF	TGTGCCAGCAGCTTCCAGAGTATGGGGGGCTACACCTTC
TRBV5-1	-	few	TRBJ2-3	CASGYQGPTDTQYF	TGCGCCAGCGGTTACCAGGGACCCACAGATACGCAGTATTTT
TRBV28	TRBD2	many	TRBJ2-7	CASSPGTSGSYYEQYF	TGTGCCAGCAGTCCGGGGACTAGCGGGAGCTACTACGAGCAGTACTTC
TRBV7-9	-	-	TRBJ1-2	CASTPGRDSYGYTF	TGTGCCAGCACCCCCGGACGGGATAGCTATGGCTACACCTTC
TRBV20-1	-	many	TRBJ2-3	CSADPRTDTQYF	TGCAGTGCAGACCCGCGCACAGATACGCAGTATTTT
TRBV15	TRBD2	few	TRBJ2-2	CATSRDRGLETGELFF	TGTGCCACCAGCAGAGATCGCGGACTAGAGACCGGGGAGCTGTTTTTT
TRBV5-6	TRBD2	few	TRBJ2-3	CASRFRLADITDTQYF	TGTGCCAGCAGGTTTAGACTAGCGGACATCACAGATACGCAGTATTTT
TRBV20-1	-	-	TRBJ2-5	CSGGRGETQYF	TGCAGTGGAGGGCGGGGAGAGACCCAGTACTTC
TRBV28	-	-	TRBJ2-3	CASSLIRPGLGGGTDTQYF	TGTGCCAGCAGTTTAATTCGCCCTGGACTAGGAGGGGGGACAGATACGCAGTATTTT
TRBV28	TRBD2	many	TRBJ2-7	CASNILAGSSIEQYF	TGTGCCAGCAATATCCTAGCGGGAAGTTCGATTGAGCAGTACTTC
TRBV18	-	many	TRBJ2-5	CASSPGQRETQYF	TGTGCCAGCTCACCCGGACAGCGGGAGACCCAGTACTTC
TRBV7-8	-	few	TRBJ2-6	CASSLIPGGAGANVLTF	TGTGCCAGCAGCTTAATTCCTGGGGGGGCCGGGGCCAACGTCCTGACTTTC
TRBV7-6	-	-	TRBJ1-6	CASSPPGGNSPLHF	TGTGCCAGCAGCCCCCCTGGGGGAAATTCACCCCTCCACTTT